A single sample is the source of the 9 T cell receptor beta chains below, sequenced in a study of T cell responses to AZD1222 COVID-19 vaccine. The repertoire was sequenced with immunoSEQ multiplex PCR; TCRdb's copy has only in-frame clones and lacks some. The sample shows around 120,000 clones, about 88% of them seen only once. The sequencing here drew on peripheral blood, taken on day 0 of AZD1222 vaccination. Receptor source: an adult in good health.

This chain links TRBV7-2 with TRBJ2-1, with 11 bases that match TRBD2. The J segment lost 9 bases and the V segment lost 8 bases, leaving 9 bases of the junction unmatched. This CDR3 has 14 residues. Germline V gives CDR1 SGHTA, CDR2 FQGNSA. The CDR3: CASRSSGGTREQFF. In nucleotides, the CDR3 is TGTGCCAGCCGCTCTAGCGGGGGGACCCGTGAGCAGTTCTTC.

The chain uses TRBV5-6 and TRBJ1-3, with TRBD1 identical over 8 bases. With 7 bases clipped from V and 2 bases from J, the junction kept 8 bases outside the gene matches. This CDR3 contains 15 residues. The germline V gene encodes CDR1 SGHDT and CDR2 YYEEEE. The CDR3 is CASGRQGIAGNTIYF. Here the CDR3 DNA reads TGTGCCAGCGGAAGACAGGGGATTGCTGGAAACACCATATATTTT.

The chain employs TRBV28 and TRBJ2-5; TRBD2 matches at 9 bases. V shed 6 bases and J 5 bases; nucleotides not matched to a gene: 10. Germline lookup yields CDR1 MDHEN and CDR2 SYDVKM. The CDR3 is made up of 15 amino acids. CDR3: CASSLAGPETETQYF. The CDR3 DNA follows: TGTGCCAGCAGCCTAGCGGGGCCCGAGACGGAGACCCAGTACTTC. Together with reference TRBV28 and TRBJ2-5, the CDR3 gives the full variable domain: DVKVTQSSRYLVKRTGEKVFLECVQDMDHENMFWYRQDPGLGLRLIYFSYDVKMKEKGDIPEGYSVSREKKERFSLILESASTNQTSMYLCASSLAGPETETQYFGPGTRLLVL.

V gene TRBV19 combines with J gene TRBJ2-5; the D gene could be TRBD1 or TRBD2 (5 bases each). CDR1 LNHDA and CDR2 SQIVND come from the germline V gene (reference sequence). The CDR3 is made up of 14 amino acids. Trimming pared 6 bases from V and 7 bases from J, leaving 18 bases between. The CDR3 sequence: CASSPSGTGGTQYF. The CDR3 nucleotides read TGTGCCAGTAGCCCTTCCGGGACCGGCGGGACCCAGTACTTC. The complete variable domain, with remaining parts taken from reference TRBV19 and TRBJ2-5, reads DGGITQSPKYLFRKEGQNVTLSCEQNLNHDAMYWYRQDPGQGLRLIYYSQIVNDFQKGDIAEGYSVSREKKESFPLTVTSAQKNPTAFYLCASSPSGTGGTQYFGPGTRLLVL.

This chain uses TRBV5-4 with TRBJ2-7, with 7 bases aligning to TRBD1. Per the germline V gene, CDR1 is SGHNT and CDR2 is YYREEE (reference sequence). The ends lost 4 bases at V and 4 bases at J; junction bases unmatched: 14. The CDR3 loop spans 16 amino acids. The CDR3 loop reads CASSRIDRVERYEQYF. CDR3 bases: TGTGCCAGCAGCCGCATCGACAGGGTTGAGCGGTACGAGCAGTACTTC. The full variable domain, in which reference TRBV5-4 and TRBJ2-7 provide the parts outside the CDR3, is ETGVTQSPTHLIKTRGQQVTLRCSSQSGHNTVSWYQQALGQGPQFIFQYYREEENGRGNFPPRFSGLQFPNYSSELNVNALELDDSALYLCASSRIDRVERYEQYFGPGTRLTVT.

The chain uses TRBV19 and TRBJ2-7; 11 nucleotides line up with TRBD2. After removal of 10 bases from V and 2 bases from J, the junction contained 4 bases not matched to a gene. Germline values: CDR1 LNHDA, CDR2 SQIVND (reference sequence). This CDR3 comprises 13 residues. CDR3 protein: CATRLAGTYEQYF. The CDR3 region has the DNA TGTGCCACCAGACTAGCGGGGACCTACGAGCAGTACTTC.

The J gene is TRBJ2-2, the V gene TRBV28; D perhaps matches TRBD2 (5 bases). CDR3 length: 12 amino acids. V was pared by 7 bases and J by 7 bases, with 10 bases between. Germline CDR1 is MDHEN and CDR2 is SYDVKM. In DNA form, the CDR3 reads TGTGCCAGCACCCTCGGAGGCGGGGAGCTGTTTTTT. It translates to CASTLGGGELFF. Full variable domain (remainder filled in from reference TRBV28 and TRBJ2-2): DVKVTQSSRYLVKRTGEKVFLECVQDMDHENMFWYRQDPGLGLRLIYFSYDVKMKEKGDIPEGYSVSREKKERFSLILESASTNQTSMYLCASTLGGGELFFGEGSRLTVL.

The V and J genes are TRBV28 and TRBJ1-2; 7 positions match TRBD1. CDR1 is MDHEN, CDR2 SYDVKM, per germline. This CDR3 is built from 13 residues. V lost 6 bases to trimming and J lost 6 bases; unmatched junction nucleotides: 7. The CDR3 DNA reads TGTGCCAGCAGGACAGGGACGCGCAATGGCTACACCTTC. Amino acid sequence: CASRTGTRNGYTF.

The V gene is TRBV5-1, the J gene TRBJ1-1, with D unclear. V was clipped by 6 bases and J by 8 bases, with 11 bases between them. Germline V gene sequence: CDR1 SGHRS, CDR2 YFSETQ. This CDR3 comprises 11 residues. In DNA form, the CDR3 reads TGCGCCAGCAAGAAAGACTTGGAAGCTTTCTTT. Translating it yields CASKKDLEAFF.